Listed below are T cell receptor beta chains from one sample, sequenced in a study of cytomegalovirus exposure and HLA in healthy donors. Data came from immunoSEQ multiplex PCR; TCRdb stores just in-frame clones and leaves some out. The sample carries around 200,000 clones, around 86% recorded once. The sequenced material came from PBMCs. These receptor sequences come from a woman aged 45-60 years in good health and CMV-seropositive. The CDR3 runs from the conserved cysteine through the conserved F or W. D genes are given only for firm matches. A clone size is listed for some rows: how often the clone was seen (once, few, many), or a class if it is expanded.

len: 12; d_gene: .; abundance: .; v_gene: TRBV19; j_gene: TRBJ2-1; CDR3aa: CASSIIGNEQFF; CDR3nt: TGTGCCAGTAGTATCATCGGGAATGAGCAGTTCTTC
len: 14; d_gene: TRBD1; abundance: .; v_gene: TRBV11-1; j_gene: TRBJ2-7; CDR3aa: CASSLTGKAYEQYF; CDR3nt: TGTGCCAGCAGTCTGACAGGGAAAGCTTACGAGCAGTACTTC
len: 11; d_gene: .; abundance: .; v_gene: TRBV19; j_gene: TRBJ2-5; CDR3aa: CASSDREAQYF; CDR3nt: TGTGCCAGTAGTGATAGAGAGGCCCAGTACTTC
len: 14; d_gene: .; abundance: once; v_gene: TRBV11-2; j_gene: TRBJ1-1; CDR3aa: CASRSRDINTEAFF; CDR3nt: TGTGCCAGCAGATCCCGGGACATCAACACTGAAGCTTTCTTT
len: 14; d_gene: TRBD1; abundance: .; v_gene: TRBV5-4; j_gene: TRBJ1-2; CDR3aa: CASGTRDRGYGYTF; CDR3nt: TGTGCCAGCGGGACTCGGGACAGAGGCTATGGCTACACCTTC
len: 15; d_gene: TRBD2; abundance: once; v_gene: TRBV7-2; j_gene: TRBJ2-1; CDR3aa: CASSQASGGNNEQFF; CDR3nt: TGTGCCAGCTCCCAGGCGAGCGGGGGGAACAATGAGCAGTTCTTC
len: 19; d_gene: TRBD2; abundance: .; v_gene: TRBV4-2; j_gene: TRBJ2-1; CDR3aa: CASSQDRQLAGNSYNEQFF; CDR3nt: TGTGCCAGCAGCCAAGATCGGCAGCTAGCGGGGAACTCCTACAATGAGCAGTTCTTC
len: 13; d_gene: TRBD2; abundance: .; v_gene: TRBV6-6; j_gene: TRBJ2-1; CDR3aa: CASSSPSGGQMFF; CDR3nt: TGTGCCAGCAGTTCCCCTAGCGGGGGGCAGATGTTCTTC
len: 14; d_gene: TRBD1; abundance: .; v_gene: TRBV9; j_gene: TRBJ1-3; CDR3aa: CASSDRVMGNTIYF; CDR3nt: TGTGCCAGCAGTGACAGGGTTATGGGAAACACCATATATTTT
len: 15; d_gene: .; abundance: .; v_gene: TRBV19; j_gene: TRBJ1-2; CDR3aa: CASSIAQGWADGYTF; CDR3nt: TGTGCCAGTAGTATAGCCCAGGGTTGGGCGGATGGCTACACCTTC
len: 17; d_gene: TRBD1; abundance: .; v_gene: TRBV28; j_gene: TRBJ2-7; CDR3aa: CASSLRRGRQGSYEQYF; CDR3nt: TGTGCCAGCAGTTTACGGCGCGGGCGACAGGGCTCCTACGAGCAGTACTTC
len: 13; d_gene: .; abundance: .; v_gene: TRBV27; j_gene: TRBJ1-6; CDR3aa: CASSVLYQSPLHF; CDR3nt: TGTGCCAGCAGCGTGCTCTATCAATCACCCCTCCACTTT
len: 14; d_gene: TRBD1; abundance: once; v_gene: TRBV6-5; j_gene: TRBJ1-2; CDR3aa: CASSRDRGGYGYTF; CDR3nt: TGTGCCAGCAGCCGGGACAGGGGGGGCTATGGCTACACCTTC
len: 17; d_gene: TRBD1; abundance: .; v_gene: TRBV9; j_gene: TRBJ2-7; CDR3aa: CASSVGPGTAPTYEQYF; CDR3nt: TGTGCCAGCAGCGTAGGCCCGGGGACAGCGCCCACCTACGAGCAGTACTTC
len: 17; d_gene: .; abundance: .; v_gene: TRBV27; j_gene: TRBJ1-6; CDR3aa: CASSLTFRIGVNSPLHF; CDR3nt: TGTGCCAGCAGTTTAACATTCCGGATAGGGGTTAATTCACCCCTCCACTTT
len: 17; d_gene: TRBD1; abundance: few; v_gene: TRBV11-2; j_gene: TRBJ1-2; CDR3aa: CASSLDIGTGRNYGYTF; CDR3nt: TGTGCCAGCAGCTTAGATATAGGGACAGGACGTAACTATGGCTACACCTTC
len: 15; d_gene: TRBD1; abundance: .; v_gene: TRBV28; j_gene: TRBJ1-6; CDR3aa: CASSQGGRGNSPLHF; CDR3nt: TGTGCCAGCAGTCAGGGGGGACGGGGAAATTCACCCCTCCACTTT
len: 14; d_gene: .; abundance: .; v_gene: TRBV5-1; j_gene: TRBJ1-2; CDR3aa: CASSLGDGGAGYTF; CDR3nt: TGCGCCAGCAGCTTAGGGGACGGCGGGGCTGGCTACACCTTC
len: 15; d_gene: TRBD1; abundance: few; v_gene: TRBV5-6; j_gene: TRBJ1-4; CDR3aa: CASSKTGTGNEKLFF; CDR3nt: TGTGCCAGCAGCAAGACGGGGACAGGGAACGAAAAACTGTTTTTT
len: 14; d_gene: TRBD1; abundance: few; v_gene: TRBV5-1; j_gene: TRBJ1-4; CDR3aa: CASSPRGRGEKLFF; CDR3nt: TGCGCCAGCAGCCCCAGGGGGCGCGGGGAAAAACTGTTTTTT
len: 14; d_gene: .; abundance: few; v_gene: TRBV4-3; j_gene: TRBJ1-1; CDR3aa: CASSQAWGNTEAFF; CDR3nt: TGCGCCAGCAGCCAAGCATGGGGCAACACTGAAGCTTTCTTT
len: 18; d_gene: .; abundance: .; v_gene: TRBV2; j_gene: TRBJ2-3; CDR3aa: CASSEGSPRLSGTDTQYF; CDR3nt: TGTGCCAGCAGTGAAGGGAGCCCCCGGTTATCCGGCACAGATACGCAGTATTTT
len: 13; d_gene: TRBD1; abundance: .; v_gene: TRBV6-4; j_gene: TRBJ2-7; CDR3aa: CASEGAPPSEQYF; CDR3nt: TGTGCCAGCGAGGGGGCGCCTCCTTCCGAGCAGTACTTC
len: 13; d_gene: .; abundance: .; v_gene: TRBV2; j_gene: TRBJ2-5; CDR3aa: CASSVEDQETQYF; CDR3nt: TGTGCCAGCAGTGTAGAGGACCAAGAGACCCAGTACTTC
len: 13; d_gene: TRBD1; abundance: .; v_gene: TRBV7-2; j_gene: TRBJ1-2; CDR3aa: CASRQGLDYGYTF; CDR3nt: TGTGCCAGCCGACAGGGGTTGGACTATGGCTACACCTTC
len: 17; d_gene: TRBD2; abundance: .; v_gene: TRBV7-9; j_gene: TRBJ2-3; CDR3aa: CASSLGLAGVSTDTQYF; CDR3nt: TGTGCCAGCAGCTTGGGATTAGCGGGGGTCAGCACAGATACGCAGTATTTT
len: 14; d_gene: TRBD1; abundance: .; v_gene: TRBV30; j_gene: TRBJ1-2; CDR3aa: CAWSRDRGIYGYTF; CDR3nt: TGTGCCTGGAGTCGGGACAGGGGAATCTATGGCTACACCTTC
len: 16; d_gene: TRBD2; abundance: .; v_gene: TRBV6-5; j_gene: TRBJ2-3; CDR3aa: CASSYLGGSRTDTQYF; CDR3nt: TGTGCCAGCAGTTACTTGGGGGGGTCCCGCACAGATACGCAGTATTTT
len: 12; d_gene: .; abundance: .; v_gene: TRBV30; j_gene: TRBJ1-2; CDR3aa: CAWSQANYGYTF; CDR3nt: TGTGCCTGGAGCCAGGCTAACTATGGCTACACCTTC